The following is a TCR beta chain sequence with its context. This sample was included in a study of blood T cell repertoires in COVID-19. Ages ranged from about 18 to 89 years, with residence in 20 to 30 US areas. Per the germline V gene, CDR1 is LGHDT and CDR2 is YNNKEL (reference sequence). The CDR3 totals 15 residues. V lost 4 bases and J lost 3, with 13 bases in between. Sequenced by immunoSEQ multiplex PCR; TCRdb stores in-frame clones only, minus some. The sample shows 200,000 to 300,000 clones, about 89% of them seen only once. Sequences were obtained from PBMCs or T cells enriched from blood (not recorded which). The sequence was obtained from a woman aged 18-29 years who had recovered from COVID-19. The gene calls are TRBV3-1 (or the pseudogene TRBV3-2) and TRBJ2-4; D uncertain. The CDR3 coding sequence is TGTGCCAGCAGCCTTCTCGGCGCTAGCAAAAACATTCAGTACTTC. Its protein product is CASSLLGASKNIQYF.